This T cell receptor (beta chain) was documented in a study of a mutant IDH1 vaccine in newly diagnosed glioma. Study details: Treated patients, averaging 40.4 years, were around 62% male and around 40% female. Receipt of radiotherapy, temozolomide, or both preceded the study, and most received both.

Germline CDR1 and CDR2: LGHNT and FRNRAP. The CDR3 is made up of 13 amino acids. V lost 0 bases, J lost 15 bases, and 7 bases stayed unmatched. Assay used: immunoSEQ multiplex PCR; TCRdb lists only in-frame clones, some missing. The sample includes 70,000 or so clones, 80% to 90% seen only once; the top ten take roughly 4.4%. This clone has more than one count but fewer than ten. Time point here: baseline, week 1 (first vaccination visit). The treatment denotes: pre-vaccination baseline after standard-of-care therapy. Each tumor in the donors was a new WHO grade 3 or 4 astrocytoma, IDH1-mutant and ATRX-lost.

The clonotype originates from a woman aged 18 to 35 with glioma. Some clones in this sample may be carry-over from other donors' samples. The V call is TRBV12-5, the J call TRBJ2-1; TRBD1 matches at 8 bases. Sequenced material: peripheral blood mononuclear cells (PBMCs), taken from a glioma patient treated with radiotherapy, temozolomide or both. The CDR3 region has the DNA TGTGCTAGTGGTTTGGTCCCCCGGGACAGGCCGTTCTTC. It is translated as CASGLVPRDRPFF.